These T cell receptor beta chains were read from a single sample in a study of T cell responses to AZD1222 COVID-19 vaccine. TCRdb keeps only in-frame clones here, not all; method: immunoSEQ multiplex PCR. The sample holds about 150,000 clones, 90% seen once. The input for sequencing was peripheral blood, taken on day 0 of AZD1222 vaccination. These receptor sequences come from an adult in good health. Each CDR3 is given with its conserved first and last residue.

CDR3aa: CASSFAPPEAFF; v_gene: TRBV11-2
CDR3aa: CASSLDGGINNEQFF; v_gene: TRBV11-3
CDR3aa: CASTPAGKIPDTQYF; v_gene: TRBV2
CDR3aa: CASSTPSRLAVTDTGTQYF; v_gene: TRBV19
CDR3aa: CASSQIVGAGPEAFF; v_gene: TRBV3-1/TRBV3-2
CDR3aa: CASSQGLGRGGYEQYF; v_gene: TRBV14
CDR3aa: CASSQANEQFF; v_gene: TRBV4-1
CDR3aa: CASSIKGQGALVTEAFF; v_gene: TRBV18
CDR3aa: CASSPAAPGEKLFF; v_gene: TRBV7-9
CDR3aa: CASRDWHSYEQYF; v_gene: TRBV2
CDR3aa: CAWSRVGRSDTEAFF; v_gene: TRBV30
CDR3aa: CASSPRPIGQVSNEKLFF; v_gene: TRBV5-4
CDR3aa: CASSPSEGRSEKLFF; v_gene: TRBV11-2
CDR3aa: CASSPNSGTSSSEQFF; v_gene: TRBV9
CDR3aa: CAWDRLWDTEAFF; v_gene: TRBV30
CDR3aa: CASSLDRGPHEQYF; v_gene: TRBV7-2
CDR3aa: CASSQQDHGNTIYF; v_gene: TRBV4-1
CDR3aa: CASFSETSYEQYF; v_gene: TRBV6-6
CDR3aa: CSVETSGTDTQYF; v_gene: TRBV29-1
CDR3aa: CASSLAVEGGYTF; v_gene: TRBV7-8
CDR3aa: CASSRDRNTIYF; v_gene: TRBV7-2
CDR3aa: CASSDVRGTEAFF; v_gene: TRBV2
CDR3aa: CASDSGGVNQPQHF; v_gene: TRBV28
CDR3aa: CASSQVSKENQPQHF; v_gene: TRBV4-3
CDR3aa: CASSRQLASDTQYF; v_gene: TRBV4-1
CDR3aa: CASSPRNGDIGAAGTEAFF; v_gene: TRBV18
CDR3aa: CATLLWGGTEAFF; v_gene: TRBV28
CDR3aa: CASRRTGNFSNQPQHF; v_gene: TRBV21-1
CDR3aa: CASSRAGSATGELFF; v_gene: TRBV5-4
CDR3aa: CASTPQTGTGTEAFF; v_gene: TRBV6-5
CDR3aa: CASSVDGRVGEQFF; v_gene: TRBV9
CDR3aa: CSAGTDRVLGYTF; v_gene: TRBV29-1
CDR3aa: CASTGGGANEQFF; v_gene: TRBV6-5
CDR3aa: CASSLGPGGSDGYTF; v_gene: TRBV5-1
CDR3aa: CASDDSVKAFF; v_gene: TRBV6-5
CDR3aa: CAWTPQRGELFF; v_gene: TRBV30
CDR3aa: CATSRTGLPTEAFF; v_gene: TRBV24-1
CDR3aa: CAWSFAGRGNQPQHF; v_gene: TRBV30
CDR3aa: CASSLKQGTVRCEQYF; v_gene: TRBV11-3
CDR3aa: CASSQEQARQETQYF; v_gene: TRBV4-2
CDR3aa: CASSVDGLAEYEQYF; v_gene: TRBV9
CDR3aa: CASSRRQADTEAFF; v_gene: TRBV18
CDR3aa: CASSKRNPPRVVYEQYF; v_gene: TRBV21-1
CDR3aa: CASRKKWGYTF; v_gene: TRBV12-3/TRBV12-4
CDR3aa: CASTRGKSGELFF; v_gene: TRBV12-3/TRBV12-4
CDR3aa: CASSIQTNYGYTF; v_gene: TRBV19
CDR3aa: CASSLGTGKDEQFF; v_gene: TRBV5-1
CDR3aa: CASSGYRVWGYGYTF; v_gene: TRBV9
CDR3aa: CASSPLMTRGHQPQHF; v_gene: TRBV5-8
CDR3aa: CASSQGGTTYEQYF; v_gene: TRBV4-2
CDR3aa: CASSADLTDTQYF; v_gene: TRBV12-3/TRBV12-4
CDR3aa: CASSLGAGTGDVYTF; v_gene: TRBV11-2
CDR3aa: CASTQTGGRNQPQHF; v_gene: TRBV7-8